A single T cell receptor (beta chain) is shown here with its context. This CDR3 has 19 residues. Trimming cost V 3 bases and J 1 base, with 19 bases left between them. Germline CDR1 reads MGHRA; CDR2 reads YSYEKL. These data come from a study of regulatory T cells in long-lasting Graves disease. Researchers made TCR beta libraries by using iRepertoire HTBI primers and running Arm-PCR on CDR3 regions. TCRdb recomputed calls from the multiplex PCR reads with MiXCR, one row per CDR3 protein. The data contain around 400,000 distinct CDR3 sequences, less than 20% of them singletons. The time point was: newly diagnosed GD, antithyroid drugs for less than 3 months. The authors made the TCR library using RNA they extracted from PBMCs. Xi'an, China, was home to the endocrinology department that provided patients.

The specimen comprised peripheral blood mononuclear cells (PBMCs), sampled at new diagnosis, from a patient treated with antithyroid drugs. The clonotype originates from a female donor with Graves disease. The chain combines TRBV4-1 with TRBJ2-6; tentative D call: TRBD1 (6 bases). CDR3 sequence (DNA): TGCGCCAGCAGCCACGCAATATTGGGGGCGCTTTCTGGGGCCAACGTCCTGACTTTC. Translation gives CASSHAILGALSGANVLTF.